This is a list of T cell receptor beta chains from one sample in a study of blood T cell repertoires in COVID-19. Produced via immunoSEQ multiplex PCR; TCRdb's table is partial and in-frame only. Counted here are about 300,000 clones, around 84% occurring once; the ten biggest clones make up roughly 1.5%. The material sequenced was peripheral blood. The receptors were gathered from a human donor with COVID-19, enrolled during active disease. The donor label of this sample is uncertain. Both conserved end residues are part of each CDR3. Each record gives: V gene, D gene, J gene, clone size, CDR3 DNA, CDR3 protein. D genes are given only for firm matches. A row's size may be missing; if present it is once, few, many or a size class.

>TRBV7-2|TRBD1|TRBJ1-5|.
TGTGCCAGCAGCTCAAGGACAGGGGCTAGGGATCAGCCCCAGCATTTT
CASSSRTGARDQPQHF
>TRBV28|TRBD2|TRBJ2-7|.
TGTGCCAGCAGCCGGGGCCGGGGGGGTTTTCGCGAGCAGTACTTC
CASSRGRGGFREQYF
>TRBV6-5|.|TRBJ1-6|.
TGTGCCAGCACCATATCAGGGGATTCACCCCTCCACTTT
CASTISGDSPLHF
>TRBV27|.|TRBJ1-1|.
TGTGCCAGCAGTTGGACAGCGAGGGGGGGGACTGAAGCTTTCTTT
CASSWTARGGTEAFF
>TRBV9|.|TRBJ1-2|.
TGTGCCAGCAGCCCCGCGGGGGACTATGGCTACACCTTC
CASSPAGDYGYTF
>TRBV28|TRBD1|TRBJ1-2|.
TGTGCCACCCTCCGGGACAGGGGGGCTGGCTACACCTTC
CATLRDRGAGYTF
>TRBV4-3|.|TRBJ2-3|.
TGCGCCAGCAGCCAAGGGACTTTCACAGATACGCAGTATTTT
CASSQGTFTDTQYF
>TRBV19|TRBD1|TRBJ1-5|once
TGTGCCAGTAACCCACGTCGGGACAGGGACCATCAGCCCCAGCATTTT
CASNPRRDRDHQPQHF
>TRBV9|TRBD2|TRBJ2-5|.
TGTGCCAGCAGCGCGAGACTAGCGGGAGTTTTGGGAGAGACCCAGTACTTC
CASSARLAGVLGETQYF
>TRBV7-9|.|TRBJ2-3|.
TGTGCCAGCAGCCAAGCGGGCCCGGCGGCGGGTAGCACAGATACGCAGTATTTT
CASSQAGPAAGSTDTQYF
>TRBV7-2|TRBD1|TRBJ2-7|once
TGTGCCAGCAGCTTACAAGGGGGCGCTTTCGCCTACGAGCAGTACTTC
CASSLQGGAFAYEQYF